One sample yielded the 32 T cell receptor beta chains listed below, sequenced in a study of beta chain features in type 1 diabetes. General study points: In all four CD4+ subsets, TCRB CDR3 length was significantly, moderately reduced in type 1 diabetes.

TCRB transcripts that were expressed got sequenced, as all of the isolated RNA had been reverse transcribed. Assay used: immunoSEQ multiplex PCR; TCRdb lists only in-frame clones, some missing. The sample gives some 350,000 clones, over 9% of which show up once; 0.45% to 0.65% is in the top ten. Their cognate antigens are unknown. Source material: central memory CD4+ T cells from blood. These receptor sequences come from a man aged 30-40 years with type 1 diabetes.

This clone was counted between two and nine times. This chain uses TRBV29-1 with TRBJ2-1, with TRBD2 identical over 9 bases. After removal of 4 bases from V and 5 bases from J, the junction contained 9 bases not matched to a gene. CDR1 is SQVTM, CDR2 ANQGSEA, per germline. The CDR3 totals 15 residues. CDR3 DNA: TGCAGCGTTGTCCGCTTAGCGGGGGTAGACAATGAGCAGTTCTTC. This encodes CSVVRLAGVDNEQFF.

The table lists this clone with many counts. This chain joins TRBV28 and TRBJ2-2; D call uncertain. The germline V gene has CDR1 MDHEN and CDR2 SYDVKM. The CDR3 has 13 amino acids. Trimming cost V 3 bases and J 5 bases, with 7 bases left between them. As DNA, the CDR3 is TGTGCCAGCAGTTTTGGCGTGACCGGGGAGCTGTTTTTT. Amino acids: CASSFGVTGELFF.

This clone appeared a few times. V gene TRBV10-3 combines with J gene TRBJ2-2; 10 bases are a match to TRBD1. V was pared by 11 bases and J by 5 bases, with 5 bases of the junction left unmatched. CDR1 and CDR2 from the germline V gene are ENHRY and SYGVKD. The CDR3 consists of 13 residues. The CDR3 sequence: CASRQGATGELFF. The DNA of the CDR3 is TGTGCCTCCCGACAGGGGGCGACCGGGGAGCTGTTTTTT.

V is TRBV5-1 and J is TRBJ2-2; D is undetermined. The CDR3 runs 14 residues. From germline, CDR1 is SGHRS and CDR2 YFSETQ. Trimming pared 0 bases from V and 2 bases from J, leaving 5 bases between. The CDR3: CASSLVSNTGELFF. CDR3 nucleotide sequence: TGCGCCAGCAGCTTGGTTAGTAACACCGGGGAGCTGTTTTTT.

The chain couples TRBV6-5 to TRBJ2-7; D is possibly TRBD2 (6 bases). V dropped 7 bases and J dropped 1 base, with 11 bases sitting between them. CDR1 MNHEY and CDR2 SVGAGI come from the germline V gene. This CDR3 spans 13 amino acids. The CDR3 DNA reads as TGTGCCAGCACCCTAGCGTTTTCCTACGAGCAGTACTTC. Translating it yields CASTLAFSYEQYF.

This chain uses TRBV27 with TRBJ2-7, with D maybe TRBD1 (5 bases). The CDR3 loop spans 15 amino acids. V was pared by 5 bases and J by 2 bases, with 16 bases between. Looked up from germline, CDR1 is MNHEY and CDR2 is SMNVEV (reference sequence). The DNA for the CDR3 is TGTGCCAGCAGTAGGATTCCGACAGAGACCTACGAGCAGTACTTC. This encodes CASSRIPTETYEQYF.

This clone has just a few counts. The V and J genes are TRBV6-5 and TRBJ2-5, with a tentative D call TRBD1 (7 bases). Germline V gene data show CDR1 as MNHEY and CDR2 as SVGAGI. There are 16 residues in the CDR3. The ends were cut back, 3 bases at V and 5 bases at J, with 19 bases in the middle. The CDR3 region is CASSYGQGGFIETQYF. The CDR3 bases are TGTGCCAGCAGTTATGGGCAGGGGGGTTTTATTGAGACCCAGTACTTC.

This clone showed up just a few times. The chain employs TRBV28 and TRBJ1-5, with D maybe TRBD1 (6 bases). Germline CDR1 MDHEN, CDR2 SYDVKM. Trimming cost V 3 bases and J 5 bases, with 11 bases left between them. This CDR3 comprises 14 residues. The CDR3 DNA follows: TGTGCCAGCAGTTTCGGACAGAGGGATCAGCCCCAGCATTTT. It encodes CASSFGQRDQPQHF.

V is TRBV5-1 and J is TRBJ2-1; D might be TRBD2 (6 bases). Germline V gives CDR1 SGHRS, CDR2 YFSETQ. The CDR3 spans 13 residues. V lost 7 bases and J lost 8, with 16 bases in between. CDR3 sequence reads: CASRGELADEQFF. The CDR3 nucleotides are TGCGCCAGCCGCGGAGAACTAGCTGATGAGCAGTTCTTC. Supplemented by reference TRBV5-1 and TRBJ2-1, the full variable domain reads KAGVTQTPRYLIKTRGQQVTLSCSPISGHRSVSWYQQTPGQGLQFLFEYFSETQRNKGNFPGRFSGRQFSNSRSEMNVSTLELGDSALYLCASRGELADEQFFGPGTRLTVL.

Many counts were recorded for this clone. The CDR3 spells CAWSDRNRNEKLFF. As DNA, the CDR3 is TGTGCCTGGAGCGACAGGAATAGGAATGAAAAACTGTTTTTT. V is TRBV30 and J is TRBJ1-4, with D possibly matching TRBD1 (6 bases). CDR3 size: 14 residues. Germline V gene sequence: CDR1 GTSNPN, CDR2 SVGIG (reference sequence). Trimming shortened V by 3 bases and J by 5 bases, and 13 bases separated the two germline ends.

The table lists this clone with a few counts. The chain has TRBV4-1 and TRBJ2-7; TRBD2 is a possible D gene (6 bases). This CDR3 has 15 residues. Germline loops: CDR1 MGHRA, CDR2 YSYEKL. V was trimmed by 0 bases and J by 3 bases, leaving 12 bases between them. CDR3 nucleotide sequence: TGCGCCAGCAGCCAAGAGTGGGGACTGAGCTACGAGCAGTACTTC. This translates into CASSQEWGLSYEQYF.

This clone was seen only a few times. This chain's CDR3 is CASSPSPAVQETQYF. The DNA of the CDR3 is TGTGCCAGCAGCCCTTCCCCGGCAGTCCAAGAGACCCAGTACTTC. The rearrangement uses TRBV9 and TRBJ2-5, with D unclear. V was pared by 4 bases and J by 1 base, with 14 bases between. This CDR3 is 15 amino acids long. Per germline, CDR1 SGDLS and CDR2 YYNGEE.

This clone was detected a few times. The chain links TRBV29-1 to TRBJ2-1; 7 nucleotides line up with TRBD2. J lost 5 bases, V lost 3 bases, and 4 bases had no gene match. This CDR3 spans 13 amino acids. From germline, CDR1 is SQVTM and CDR2 ANQGSEA. The CDR3 protein is CSVDPTSDNEQFF. The CDR3 DNA is TGCAGCGTTGATCCTACTAGCGACAATGAGCAGTTCTTC.

The sample holds a few counts of this clone. This chain joins TRBV7-2 and TRBJ2-2; 7 positions match TRBD2. This CDR3 is 12 amino acids long. J gave up 10 bases and V 6 bases, and 5 bases lay outside the gene matches. Per the germline V gene, CDR1 is SGHTA and CDR2 is FQGNSA. Written as DNA, the CDR3 is TGTGCCAGCAGGGCGGGAGCGGAGGAGCTGTTTTTT. Translation: CASRAGAEELFF.

V gene TRBV4-3 combines with J gene TRBJ2-5, with D unresolved. Germline CDR1 reads LGHNA; CDR2 reads YSLEER. CDR3 length equals 13 residues. V was clipped by 4 bases and J by 5 bases, with 11 bases between them. The DNA of the CDR3 is TGCGCCAGCAGCCCCAGGAGCCGGGAGACCCAGTACTTC. This translates into CASSPRSRETQYF.

This clone was counted only a few times. V is TRBV7-9 and J is TRBJ2-5; 7 nucleotides align to TRBD2. V gave up 2 bases and J gave up 8 bases; unmatched junction bases: 8. Germline values: CDR1 SEHNR, CDR2 FQNEAQ (reference sequence). The CDR3 contains 14 residues. CDR3 in DNA: TGTGCCAGCAGCTTACAGTCCGGGGAGGGAACCCAGTACTTC. As protein: CASSLQSGEGTQYF.

This clone was seen only a few times. The chain is built from TRBV27 and TRBJ2-2; the D gene is possibly TRBD1 (6 bases). V was clipped by 6 bases and J by 7 bases, with 15 bases between them. Germline V gene lookup returns CDR1 MNHEY and CDR2 SMNVEV (reference sequence). The length of the CDR3 is 14 residues. CDR3 region: CASRQGQWVGELFF. The CDR3 DNA sequence: TGTGCCAGCAGACAGGGCCAATGGGTCGGGGAGCTGTTTTTT.

This clone was observed a few times. This rearrangement joins TRBV18 to TRBJ2-3; D call uncertain. This CDR3 region has 14 residues. Germline loops: CDR1 KGHSH, CDR2 LQKENI. The germline V and J ends were trimmed by 4 bases and 6 bases, with 14 bases remaining between them. The CDR3 loop is CASSLGEVGDTQYF. CDR3 nucleotide sequence: TGTGCCAGCTCACTGGGCGAGGTTGGCGATACGCAGTATTTT.

The J gene is TRBJ2-5, the V gene TRBV5-1, with a tentative D call TRBD2 (6 bases). Germline V lookup: CDR1 SGHRS, CDR2 YFSETQ. Trimming stripped 4 bases from V and 7 bases from J, with 17 bases between. The length of the CDR3 is 14 residues. The CDR3 here is CASSTEAGGGTQYF. The CDR3 DNA reads TGCGCCAGCAGCACCGAAGCGGGCGGTGGGACCCAGTACTTC.

This clone was recorded many times. This rearrangement joins TRBV7-9 to TRBJ2-1, with D possibly being TRBD1 or TRBD2 (5 bases each). Germline loops: CDR1 SEHNR, CDR2 FQNEAQ (reference sequence). V was trimmed by 5 bases and J by 8 bases, leaving 16 bases between them. This CDR3 contains 14 residues. As DNA, the CDR3 is TGTGCCAGCAGCCCGATGGTCGGGGCCGATGAGCAGTTCTTC. Its protein is CASSPMVGADEQFF.

This clone occurred a few times. The V call is TRBV7-3, the J call TRBJ2-2, with D unresolved. V lost 2 bases and J 4 bases, leaving 8 bases between the germline ends. The germline V gene encodes CDR1 SGHTA and CDR2 FQGTGA. CDR3 length: 14 residues. Here the CDR3 DNA reads TGTGCCAGCAGCTTAGAGTCCCGCACCGGGGAGCTGTTTTTT. As protein: CASSLESRTGELFF. The full variable domain, in which reference TRBV7-3 and TRBJ2-2 provide the parts outside the CDR3, is GAGVSQTPSNKVTEKGKYVELRCDPISGHTALYWYRQSLGQGPEFLIYFQGTGAADDSGLPNDRFFAVRPEGSVSTLKIQRTERGDSAVYLCASSLESRTGELFFGEGSRLTVL.

The chain carries TRBV6-6 and TRBJ2-7; D not resolved. V dropped 7 bases and J dropped 7 bases, with 8 bases sitting between them. The CDR3 loop spans 10 amino acids. Germline CDR1 is MNHNY and CDR2 is SVGAGI (reference sequence). CDR3 protein: CASTLGEQYF. CDR3 DNA sequence: TGTGCCAGCACCCTCGGGGAGCAGTACTTC.

This clone appeared a few times. V is TRBV10-3 and J is TRBJ2-5, with 9 bases matching TRBD2. V lost 3 bases and J lost 4; bases outside the gene matches: 6. From germline, CDR1 is ENHRY and CDR2 SYGVKD. This CDR3 is built from 15 residues. Here the CDR3 DNA reads TGTGCCATCAGTGATAGCGGGAGAGGAAGAGAGACCCAGTACTTC. It encodes CAISDSGRGRETQYF.

This clone was counted only a few times. The chain has TRBV18 and TRBJ1-5; D gene unclear. Trimming pared 2 bases from V and 4 bases from J, leaving 3 bases between. The germline V gene encodes CDR1 KGHSH and CDR2 LQKENI. The length of the CDR3 is 12 residues. In nucleotides, the CDR3 is TGTGCCAGCTCACCAGCGAATCAGCCCCAGCATTTT. Its translation: CASSPANQPQHF.

A word on this clone: Other DNA sequences within the sample encode an identical CDR3. CDR3 nucleotides: TGTGCCAGCAGCTTTGGGGAGACCCAGTACTTC. Residues: CASSFGETQYF. V gene TRBV5-6 combines with J gene TRBJ2-5; no clear D gene. From germline, CDR1 is SGHDT and CDR2 YYEEEE. V gave up 2 bases and J gave up 5 bases, with 4 bases separating them. The CDR3 sequence is 11 residues long.

This clone was seen ten or more times. The chain is built from TRBV5-1 and TRBJ2-6; no definite D call. Germline V gives CDR1 SGHRS, CDR2 YFSETQ. The CDR3 is 13 amino acids. The V gene lost 8 bases and the J gene lost 1 base, with 7 bases spanning the gap. The CDR3 protein is CASFASGANVLTF. The CDR3 DNA reads as TGCGCCAGTTTTGCTTCTGGGGCCAACGTCCTGACTTTC.

This clone was seen a handful of times. The chain combines TRBV6-1 with TRBJ2-3; TRBD2 aligns across 12 bases. V lost 8 bases, J lost 2 bases, and 5 bases stayed unmatched. The CDR3 consists of 15 residues. The germline V gene encodes CDR1 MNHNS and CDR2 SASEGT. CDR3 sequence reads: CASQRLAGATDTQYF. DNA of the CDR3: TGTGCCAGCCAAAGACTAGCGGGGGCCACAGATACGCAGTATTTT.

This rearrangement joins TRBV18 to TRBJ1-2; 11 positions match TRBD1. Trimming took 2 bases from V and 7 from J; bases not matched to a gene: 3. CDR1 and CDR2 (germline): KGHSH, LQKENI. The CDR3 contains 14 residues. The CDR3: CASSPGQGATGYTF. The CDR3 DNA reads as TGTGCCAGCTCACCAGGACAGGGGGCCACTGGCTACACCTTC.

CDR3 protein: CSDTGPYYGYTF. CDR3 coding DNA: TGCAGCGACACGGGCCCCTACTATGGCTACACCTTC. The genes are TRBV29-1 and TRBJ1-2; no firm D call. The ends were cut back, 7 bases at V and 3 bases at J, with 12 bases in the middle. The CDR3 length is 12 residues. In germline, CDR1 is SQVTM, CDR2 ANQGSEA. The full variable domain, in which reference TRBV29-1 and TRBJ1-2 provide the parts outside the CDR3, is SAVISQKPSRDICQRGTSLTIQCQVDSQVTMMFWYRQQPGQSLTLIATANQGSEATYESGFVIDKFPISRPNLTFSTLTVSNMSPEDSSIYLCSDTGPYYGYTFGSGTRLTVV.

The V call is TRBV28, the J call TRBJ1-5; D gene ambiguous. Trimming pared 6 bases from V and 6 bases from J, leaving 12 bases between. The CDR3 has 13 residues. Germline CDR1 MDHEN, CDR2 SYDVKM. The CDR3 spells CASRDTLGQPQHF. The CDR3 DNA follows: TGTGCCAGCAGAGACACCCTCGGTCAGCCCCAGCATTTT. Supplemented by reference TRBV28 and TRBJ1-5, the full variable domain reads DVKVTQSSRYLVKRTGEKVFLECVQDMDHENMFWYRQDPGLGLRLIYFSYDVKMKEKGDIPEGYSVSREKKERFSLILESASTNQTSMYLCASRDTLGQPQHFGDGTRLSIL.

This clone showed up just a few times. The gene calls are TRBV7-2 and TRBJ1-5, with TRBD1 matching over 8 bases. This CDR3 contains 13 residues. V lost 5 bases, J lost 8 bases, and 5 bases stayed unmatched. Germline V lookup: CDR1 SGHTA, CDR2 FQGNSA. CDR3 nucleotides: TGTGCCAGCAGCGGACAGGGATTGAAGCCCCAGCATTTT. This gives the protein CASSGQGLKPQHF.

The chain has TRBV11-3 and TRBJ2-7, with D perhaps TRBD2 (6 bases). Trimming cost V 2 bases and J 3 bases, with 14 bases left between them. Germline CDR1 SGHNT, CDR2 YENEEA. The CDR3 runs 15 residues. CDR3 region: CASSLSRGLGYEQYF. As DNA, the CDR3 is TGTGCCAGCAGCTTATCGCGGGGACTGGGCTACGAGCAGTACTTC.